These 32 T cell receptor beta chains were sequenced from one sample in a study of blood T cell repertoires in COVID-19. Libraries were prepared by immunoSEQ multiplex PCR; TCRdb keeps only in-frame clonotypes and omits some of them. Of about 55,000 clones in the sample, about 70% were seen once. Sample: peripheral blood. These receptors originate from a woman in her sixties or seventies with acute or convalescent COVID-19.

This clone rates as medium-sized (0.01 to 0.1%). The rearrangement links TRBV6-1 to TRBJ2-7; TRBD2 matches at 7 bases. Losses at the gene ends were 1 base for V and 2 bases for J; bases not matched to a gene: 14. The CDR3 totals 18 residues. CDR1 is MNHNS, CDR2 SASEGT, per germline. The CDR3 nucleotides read TGTGCCAGCAGTGAAGACGTCAGGCGGGGGACCGACGCCTACGAGCAGTACTTC. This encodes CASSEDVRRGTDAYEQYF.

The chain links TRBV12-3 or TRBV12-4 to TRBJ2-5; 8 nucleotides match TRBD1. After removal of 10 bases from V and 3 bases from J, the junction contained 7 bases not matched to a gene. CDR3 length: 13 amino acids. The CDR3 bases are TGTGCCATCTCAGGGGGCCAGAAAGAGACCCAGTACTTC. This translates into CAISGGQKETQYF.

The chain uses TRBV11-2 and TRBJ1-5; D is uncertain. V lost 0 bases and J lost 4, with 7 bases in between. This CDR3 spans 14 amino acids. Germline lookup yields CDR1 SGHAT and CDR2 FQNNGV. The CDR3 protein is CASSLEGGNQPQHF. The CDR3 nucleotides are TGTGCCAGCAGCTTAGAAGGAGGTAATCAGCCCCAGCATTTT.

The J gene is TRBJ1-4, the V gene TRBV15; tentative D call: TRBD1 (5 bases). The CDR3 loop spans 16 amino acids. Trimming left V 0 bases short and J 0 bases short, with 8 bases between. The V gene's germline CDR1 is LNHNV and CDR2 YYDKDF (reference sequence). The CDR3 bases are TGTGCCACCAGCAGAGATACGGGGGCAACTAATGAAAAACTGTTTTTT. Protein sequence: CATSRDTGATNEKLFF. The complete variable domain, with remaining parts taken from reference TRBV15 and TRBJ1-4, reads DAMVIQNPRYQVTQFGKPVTLSCSQTLNHNVMYWYQQKSSQAPKLLFHYYDKDFNNEADTPDNFQSRRPNTSFCFLDIRSPGLGDTAMYLCATSRDTGATNEKLFFGSGTQLSVL.

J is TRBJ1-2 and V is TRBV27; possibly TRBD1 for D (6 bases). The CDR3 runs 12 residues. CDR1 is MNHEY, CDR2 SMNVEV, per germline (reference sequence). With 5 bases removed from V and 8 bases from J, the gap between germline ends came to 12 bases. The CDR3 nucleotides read TGTGCCAGCAGTGAGACAGGACGGGGCTACACCTTC. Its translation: CASSETGRGYTF.

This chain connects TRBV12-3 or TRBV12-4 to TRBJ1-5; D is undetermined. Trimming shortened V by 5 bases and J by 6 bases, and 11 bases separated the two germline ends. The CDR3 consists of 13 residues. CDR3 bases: TGTGCCAGCAGTCGGGATCTGCTTCAGCCCCAGCATTTT. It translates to CASSRDLLQPQHF.

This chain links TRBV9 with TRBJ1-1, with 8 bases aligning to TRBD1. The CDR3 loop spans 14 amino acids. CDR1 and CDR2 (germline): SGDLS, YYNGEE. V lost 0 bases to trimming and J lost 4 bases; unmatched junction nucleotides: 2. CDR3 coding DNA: TGTGCCAGCAGCGTAGTAGACAGGGGCACTGAAGCTTTCTTT. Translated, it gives CASSVVDRGTEAFF.

This chain's CDR3 is CASSIGQGLPAFF. CDR3 DNA: TGTGCCAGTAGTATAGGACAGGGGCTACCAGCTTTCTTT. The chain uses TRBV19 and TRBJ1-1; 8 bases map to TRBD1. The ends lost 1 base at V and 10 bases at J; junction bases unmatched: 5. The CDR3 length is 13 residues. Germline-derived CDR1 and CDR2 are LNHDA and SQIVND (reference sequence).

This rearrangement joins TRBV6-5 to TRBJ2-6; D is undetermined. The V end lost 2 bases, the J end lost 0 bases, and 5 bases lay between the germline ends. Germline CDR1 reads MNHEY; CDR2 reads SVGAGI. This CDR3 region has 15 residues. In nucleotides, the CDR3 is TGTGCCAGCAGTTACGACAACTCTGGGGCCAACGTCCTGACTTTC. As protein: CASSYDNSGANVLTF.

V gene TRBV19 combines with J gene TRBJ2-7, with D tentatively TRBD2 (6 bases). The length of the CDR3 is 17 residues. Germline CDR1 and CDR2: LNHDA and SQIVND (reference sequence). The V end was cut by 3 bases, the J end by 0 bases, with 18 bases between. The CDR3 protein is CASSIGRGKLSSYEQYF. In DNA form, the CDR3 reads TGTGCCAGTAGTATTGGCCGGGGGAAGTTGAGCTCCTACGAGCAGTACTTC.

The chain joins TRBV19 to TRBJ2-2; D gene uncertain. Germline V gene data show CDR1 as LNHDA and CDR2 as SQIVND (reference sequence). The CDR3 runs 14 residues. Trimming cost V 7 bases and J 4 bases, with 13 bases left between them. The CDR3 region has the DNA TGTGCCAGTACTACGGGTTGGAGCACCGGGGAGCTGTTTTTT. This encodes CASTTGWSTGELFF. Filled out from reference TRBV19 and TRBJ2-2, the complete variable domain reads DGGITQSPKYLFRKEGQNVTLSCEQNLNHDAMYWYRQDPGQGLRLIYYSQIVNDFQKGDIAEGYSVSREKKESFPLTVTSAQKNPTAFYLCASTTGWSTGELFFGEGSRLTVL.

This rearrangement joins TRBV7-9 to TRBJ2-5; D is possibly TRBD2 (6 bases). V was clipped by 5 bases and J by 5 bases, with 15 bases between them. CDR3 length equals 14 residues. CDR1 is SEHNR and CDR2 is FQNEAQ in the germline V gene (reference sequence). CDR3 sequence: CASSPLALRETQYF. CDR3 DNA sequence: TGTGCCAGCAGCCCCCTAGCGCTCCGGGAGACCCAGTACTTC.

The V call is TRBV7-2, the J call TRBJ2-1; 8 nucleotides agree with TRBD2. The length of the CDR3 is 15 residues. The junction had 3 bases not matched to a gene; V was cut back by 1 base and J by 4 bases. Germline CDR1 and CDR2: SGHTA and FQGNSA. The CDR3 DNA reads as TGTGCCAGCAGCTTAGGGGCTAGCGGGTACAATGAGCAGTTCTTC. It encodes CASSLGASGYNEQFF.

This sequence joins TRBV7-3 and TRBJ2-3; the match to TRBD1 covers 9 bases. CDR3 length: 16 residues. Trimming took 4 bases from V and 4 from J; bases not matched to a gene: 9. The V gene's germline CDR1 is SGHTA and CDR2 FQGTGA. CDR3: CASSSTRDRVPDTQYF. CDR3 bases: TGTGCCAGCAGCTCTACCCGGGACAGGGTCCCAGATACGCAGTATTTT.

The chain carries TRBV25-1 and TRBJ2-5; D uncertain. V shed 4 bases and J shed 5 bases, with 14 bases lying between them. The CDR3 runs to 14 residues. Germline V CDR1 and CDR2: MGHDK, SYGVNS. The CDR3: CASSAFGPWETQYF. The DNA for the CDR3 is TGTGCCAGCAGTGCCTTTGGGCCCTGGGAGACCCAGTACTTC.

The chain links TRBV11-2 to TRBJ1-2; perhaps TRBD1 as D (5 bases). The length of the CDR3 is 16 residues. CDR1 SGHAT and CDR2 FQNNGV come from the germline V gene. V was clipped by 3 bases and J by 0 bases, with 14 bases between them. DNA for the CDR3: TGTGCCAGCAGCTTCGAATCGGGGGTAGCTAACTATGGCTACACCTTC. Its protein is CASSFESGVANYGYTF.

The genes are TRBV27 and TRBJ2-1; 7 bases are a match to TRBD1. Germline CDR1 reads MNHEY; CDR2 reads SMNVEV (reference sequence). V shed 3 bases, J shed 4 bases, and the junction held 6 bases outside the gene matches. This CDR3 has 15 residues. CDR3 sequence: CASSFLDRPYNEQFF. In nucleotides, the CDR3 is TGTGCCAGCAGTTTTTTGGACAGGCCGTACAATGAGCAGTTCTTC.

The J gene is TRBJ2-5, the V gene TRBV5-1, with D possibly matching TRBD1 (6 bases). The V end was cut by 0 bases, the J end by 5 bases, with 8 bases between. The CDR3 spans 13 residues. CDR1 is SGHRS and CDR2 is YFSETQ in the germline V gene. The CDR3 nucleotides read TGCGCCAGCAGCTTGGCGAGGGGGGAGACCCAGTACTTC. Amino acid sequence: CASSLARGETQYF.

The CDR3 loop is CASSAPTTGNTEAFF. The CDR3 DNA reads as TGCGCCAGCAGCGCCCCTACGACAGGGAACACTGAAGCTTTCTTT. The chain links TRBV4-1 to TRBJ1-1; possible D gene TRBD1, 6 bases. The CDR3 contains 15 residues. The germline V gene encodes CDR1 MGHRA and CDR2 YSYEKL. V lost 5 bases to trimming and J lost 1 base, with 14 bases between them.

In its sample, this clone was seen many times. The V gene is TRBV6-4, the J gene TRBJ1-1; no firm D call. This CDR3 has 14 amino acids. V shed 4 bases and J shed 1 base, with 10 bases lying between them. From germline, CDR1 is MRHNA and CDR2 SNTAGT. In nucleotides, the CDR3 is TGTGCCAGCAGTGTTCAGGTAGGGAACACTGAAGCTTTCTTT. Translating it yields CASSVQVGNTEAFF.

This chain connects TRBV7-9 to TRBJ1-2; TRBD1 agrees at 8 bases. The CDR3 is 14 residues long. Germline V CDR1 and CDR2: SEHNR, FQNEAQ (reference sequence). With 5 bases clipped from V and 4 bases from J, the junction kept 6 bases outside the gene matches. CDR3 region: CASSDRGRAYGYTF. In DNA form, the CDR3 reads TGTGCCAGCAGCGACAGGGGTAGAGCCTATGGCTACACCTTC. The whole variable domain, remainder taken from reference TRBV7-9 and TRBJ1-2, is DTGVSQNPRHKITKRGQNVTFRCDPISEHNRLYWYRQTLGQGPEFLTYFQNEAQLEKSRLLSDRFSAERPKGSFSTLEIQRTEQGDSAMYLCASSDRGRAYGYTFGSGTRLTVV.

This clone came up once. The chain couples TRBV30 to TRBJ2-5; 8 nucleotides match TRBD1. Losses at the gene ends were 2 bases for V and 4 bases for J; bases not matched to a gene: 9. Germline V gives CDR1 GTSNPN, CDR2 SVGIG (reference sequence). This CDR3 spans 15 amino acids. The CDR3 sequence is CAWSSGTGGRETQYF. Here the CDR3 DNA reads TGTGCCTGGAGTTCCGGGACAGGAGGACGAGAGACCCAGTACTTC.

DNA for the CDR3: TGCGCCAGCACGCTAGCGGGGGGCACAGATACGCAGTATTTT. Protein sequence: CASTLAGGTDTQYF. This chain uses TRBV10-2 with TRBJ2-3; 10 nucleotides match TRBD2. The CDR3 has 14 residues. Germline V CDR1 and CDR2: WSHSY, SAAADI. J lost 1 base, V lost 7 bases, and 2 bases had no gene match.

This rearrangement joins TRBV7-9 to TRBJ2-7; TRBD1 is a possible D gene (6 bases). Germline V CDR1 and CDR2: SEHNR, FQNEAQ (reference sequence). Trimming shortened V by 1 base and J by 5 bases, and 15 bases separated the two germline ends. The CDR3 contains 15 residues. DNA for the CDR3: TGTGCCAGCAGCTTAGATCCAGGGGTACAGAACGAGCAGTACTTC. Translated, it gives CASSLDPGVQNEQYF.

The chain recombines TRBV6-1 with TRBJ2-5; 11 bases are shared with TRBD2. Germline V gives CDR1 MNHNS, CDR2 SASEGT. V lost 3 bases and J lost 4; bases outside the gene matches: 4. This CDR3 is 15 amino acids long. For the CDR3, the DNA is TGTGCCAGCAGTGATCAACTAGCGGGGGCAGAGACCCAGTACTTC. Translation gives CASSDQLAGAETQYF.

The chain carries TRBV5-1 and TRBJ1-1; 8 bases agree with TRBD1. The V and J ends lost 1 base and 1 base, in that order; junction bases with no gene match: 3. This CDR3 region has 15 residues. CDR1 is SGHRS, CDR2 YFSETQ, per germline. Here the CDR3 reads CASSLRQGTNTEAFF. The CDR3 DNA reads TGCGCCAGCAGCTTGAGACAGGGGACGAACACTGAAGCTTTCTTT.

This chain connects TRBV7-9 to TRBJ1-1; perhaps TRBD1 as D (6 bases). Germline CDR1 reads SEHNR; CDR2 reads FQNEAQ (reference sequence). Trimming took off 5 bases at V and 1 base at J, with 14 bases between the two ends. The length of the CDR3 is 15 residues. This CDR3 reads CASSPGAGANTEAFF. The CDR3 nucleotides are TGTGCCAGCAGCCCCGGAGCAGGGGCGAACACTGAAGCTTTCTTT.

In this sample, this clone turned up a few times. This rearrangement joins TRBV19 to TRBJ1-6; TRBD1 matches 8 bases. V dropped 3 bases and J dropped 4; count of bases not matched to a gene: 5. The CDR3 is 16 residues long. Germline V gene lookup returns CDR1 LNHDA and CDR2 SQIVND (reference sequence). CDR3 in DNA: TGTGCCAGTAGTATGCAGGGGGCGGCTTATAATTCACCCCTCCACTTT. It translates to CASSMQGAAYNSPLHF.

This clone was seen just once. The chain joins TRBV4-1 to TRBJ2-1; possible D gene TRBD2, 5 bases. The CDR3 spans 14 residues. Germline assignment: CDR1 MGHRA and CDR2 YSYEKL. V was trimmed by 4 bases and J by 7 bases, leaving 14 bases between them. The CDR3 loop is CASSLGLRGNEQFF. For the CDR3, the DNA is TGCGCCAGCAGCCTGGGTTTACGGGGAAATGAGCAGTTCTTC.

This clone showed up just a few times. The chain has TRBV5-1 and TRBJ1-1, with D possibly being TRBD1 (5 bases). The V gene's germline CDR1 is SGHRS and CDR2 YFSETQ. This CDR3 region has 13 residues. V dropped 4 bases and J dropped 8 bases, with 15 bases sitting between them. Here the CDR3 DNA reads TGCGCCAGCAGCCATGACGTTAGGACAGAAGCTTTCTTT. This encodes CASSHDVRTEAFF.

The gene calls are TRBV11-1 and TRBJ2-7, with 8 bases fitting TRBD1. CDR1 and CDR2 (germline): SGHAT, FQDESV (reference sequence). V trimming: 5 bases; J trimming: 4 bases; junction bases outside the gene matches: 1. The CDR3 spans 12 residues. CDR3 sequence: CASSGTGYEQYF. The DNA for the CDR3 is TGTGCCAGCAGCGGGACAGGTTACGAGCAGTACTTC.

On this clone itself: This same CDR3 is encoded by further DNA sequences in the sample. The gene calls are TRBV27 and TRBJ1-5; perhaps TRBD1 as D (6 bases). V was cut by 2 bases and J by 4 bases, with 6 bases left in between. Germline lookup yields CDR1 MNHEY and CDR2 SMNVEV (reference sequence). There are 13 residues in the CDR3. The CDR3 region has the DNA TGTGCCAGCAGTTTACAGGGGAATCAGCCCCAGCATTTT. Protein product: CASSLQGNQPQHF.